This TCR beta chain was sequenced in a study of T cell repertoires in cytomegalovirus infection. Study-level information: Both a matching HLA type and CMV infection were indicated by public TCR beta signatures.

Broader study findings: HLA-C-restricted CMV clonotypes gave the most frequent clonotype in two of eight donors. CMV carriers having the relevant HLA were flagged by cumulative public TCR beta family frequency.

Trimming removed 7 bases from V and 5 bases from J; junction bases left unmatched: 17. Germline assignment: CDR1 MDHEN and CDR2 SYDVKM. The CDR3 has 16 amino acids. TCRdb fed the reads into MiXCR, producing one record per CDR3 protein. The sample holds some 350,000 distinct CDR3 sequences, roughly 29% seen once. This clonotype turned up a few times. Its specificity is unknown. This receptor was obtained from a human donor in good health (CMV status not recorded). Some clones in this sample may be carry-over from other donors' samples. The sample was cultured PBMCs, taken from culture after CMV antigen stimulation. The chain combines TRBV28 with TRBJ2-7, with 7 bases aligning to TRBD1. In DNA, the CDR3 is TGTGCCAGCACCGGACAGGCCTTTCTCGGACGTCACGAGCAGTACTTC. This gives the protein CASTGQAFLGRHEQYF.